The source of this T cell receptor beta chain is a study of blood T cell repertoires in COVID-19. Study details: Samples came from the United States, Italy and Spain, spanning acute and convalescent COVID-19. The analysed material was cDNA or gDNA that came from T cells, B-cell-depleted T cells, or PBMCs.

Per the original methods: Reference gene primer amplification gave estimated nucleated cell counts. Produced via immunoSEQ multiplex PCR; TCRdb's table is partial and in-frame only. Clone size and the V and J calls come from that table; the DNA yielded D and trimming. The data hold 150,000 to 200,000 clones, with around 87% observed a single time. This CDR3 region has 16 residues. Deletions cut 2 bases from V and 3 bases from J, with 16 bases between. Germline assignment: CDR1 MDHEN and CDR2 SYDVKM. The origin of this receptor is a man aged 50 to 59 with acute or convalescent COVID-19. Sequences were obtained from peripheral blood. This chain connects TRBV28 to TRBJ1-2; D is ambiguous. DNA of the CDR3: TGTGCCAGCAGTTTAGGGCAGGTGACCCCTGACTATGGCTACACCTTC. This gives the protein CASSLGQVTPDYGYTF.